The clone carrying this T cell receptor beta chain was observed many times. Its antigen is still unknown. Arm-PCR of CDR3 regions and iRepertoire HTBI primers were the basis on which TCR beta libraries were built. TCRdb reprocessed the multiplex PCR reads via MiXCR and lists one record per CDR3 protein. The sample holds about 420,000 distinct CDR3 sequences; about 16% are singletons and the top ten take 23%. The data are from a study of regulatory T cells in long-lasting Graves disease. Specified time point: newly diagnosed GD, antithyroid drugs for less than 3 months. After RNA was extracted from PBMCs, the TCR library was made from it. Patients all came to the study from an endocrinology department in Xi'an, China. The study's findings and limits: Researchers examined only peripheral blood and not thyroid tissue. TRBV28, TRBJ1-2 and TRBJ2-5 were favored in persistent disease.

Losses at the gene ends were 5 bases for V and 6 bases for J; bases not matched to a gene: 10. Germline V gene sequence: CDR1 SNHLY, CDR2 FYNNEI. The CDR3 sequence is 14 residues long. This sample also appeared in a second study, on T cells in Graves' hyperthyroidism and ophthalmopathy. That study reports: In the analysis, a 13 V-J model separated ophthalmopathy from stable hyperthyroidism.

The TCR was taken from a woman aged 18-29 years with Graves disease. The sample in question was peripheral blood mononuclear cells (PBMCs), obtained at new diagnosis, from a patient treated with antithyroid drugs. This rearrangement joins TRBV2 to TRBJ2-7; 7 positions agree with TRBD2. This CDR3 is CASSLKRDPSEQYF. The DNA for the CDR3 is TGTGCCAGCAGTCTGAAGCGGGACCCTAGCGAGCAGTACTTC.